These 13 T cell receptor beta chains were sequenced from one sample in a study of graft-versus-host responses after intestinal transplantation. Both intraepithelial and lamina propria lymphocytes were released by processing graft tissue. Clones were sequenced by immunoSEQ multiplex PCR, and TCRdb holds only the in-frame ones, with some missing. Of roughly 5,700 clones in the sample, around four fifths are singletons; the top ten hold 6% to 7%. This specimen was ileum tissue, taken roughly 32 weeks after intestinal transplant. These receptors originate from a human patient who received an intestinal transplant, so some T cells may come from the graft donor.

The chain carries TRBV5-4 and TRBJ1-2, with TRBD1 matching 10 bases. This CDR3 spans 14 amino acids. V trimming: 4 bases; J trimming: 1 base; junction bases outside the gene matches: 1. The V gene's germline CDR1 is SGHNT and CDR2 YYREEE (reference sequence). CDR3 nucleotide sequence: TGTGCCAGCAGCCGGGACAGGGGTAACTATGGCTACACCTTC. Protein product: CASSRDRGNYGYTF.

This chain links TRBV6-9 with TRBJ2-7, with a tentative D call TRBD1 (5 bases). There are 14 residues in the CDR3. Deletions cut 7 bases from V and 0 bases from J, with 13 bases between. The V gene's germline CDR1 is MNHGY and CDR2 SVAAGI. CDR3 residues: CASTLSGSSYEQYF. The CDR3 DNA reads as TGTGCCAGCACCCTATCAGGGTCCTCCTACGAGCAGTACTTC.

The chain couples TRBV19 to TRBJ1-5; TRBD1 is a possible D gene (5 bases). Germline CDR1 and CDR2: LNHDA and SQIVND (reference sequence). CDR3 length: 17 residues. V lost 6 bases, J lost 1 base, and 19 bases lay in between. CDR3 DNA: TGTGCCAGTAGCCGAGGGGCAGGTGGTGGAAGCAATCAGCCCCAGCATTTT. This gives the protein CASSRGAGGGSNQPQHF.

This chain joins TRBV6-6 and TRBJ2-5, with D hard to call. The tail of the sequence fits TRBJ2-7 better, so the J call may be wrong. Per germline, CDR1 MNHNY and CDR2 SVGAGI (reference sequence). This CDR3 region has 10 residues. CDR3 loop: CASTLYEQYF. CDR3 nucleotides: TGTGCCAGCACCCTCTACGAGCAGTACTTC.

This clone was counted between two and nine times. This sample includes further DNA sequences coding for the same CDR3. The chain carries TRBV6-6 and TRBJ1-5, with TRBD1 matching over 9 bases. V was clipped by 6 bases and J by 2 bases; unmatched bases: 5. The CDR3 has 15 residues. Germline CDR1 and CDR2: MNHNY and SVGAGI (reference sequence). The CDR3 here is CASSPGQGGNQPQHF. In DNA form, the CDR3 reads TGTGCCAGCAGCCCGGGACAGGGAGGCAATCAGCCCCAGCATTTT.

The V call is TRBV10-3, the J call TRBJ2-3; D possibly corresponds to TRBD2 (5 bases). The CDR3 spans 16 residues. V was cut by 6 bases and J by 4 bases, with 20 bases left in between. In germline, CDR1 is ENHRY, CDR2 SYGVKD. CDR3 DNA: TGTGCCATCAGGGCCCGGGCCAGCGGTTCTGCAGATACGCAGTATTTT. Encoded protein: CAIRARASGSADTQYF.

This clone was detected only a few times. This sequence joins TRBV6-1 and TRBJ1-6; 7 bases are a match to TRBD1. Trimming cost V 1 base and J 7 bases; bases outside gene matches: 7. The CDR3 sequence is 16 residues long. Germline V CDR1 and CDR2: MNHNS, SASEGT. CDR3 residues: CASSEDRGMRNSPLHF. For the CDR3, the DNA is TGTGCCAGCAGTGAAGACAGGGGAATGAGGAATTCACCCCTCCACTTT.

This chain connects TRBV18 to TRBJ1-5; 8 nucleotides match TRBD1. CDR1 is KGHSH, CDR2 LQKENI, per germline. This CDR3 contains 16 residues. The J segment lost 3 bases and the V segment lost 2 bases, leaving 6 bases of the junction unmatched. CDR3 sequence (DNA): TGTGCCAGCTCACCATCCCGGACAGGGTCCAATCAGCCCCAGCATTTT. It encodes CASSPSRTGSNQPQHF.

A single count supports this clone. The rearrangement joins TRBV5-5 to TRBJ1-2; D not resolved. The V end was cut by 0 bases, the J end by 7 bases, with 16 bases between. The CDR3 consists of 15 residues. CDR1 and CDR2 from the germline V gene are SGHKS and YYEKEE (reference sequence). This chain's CDR3 is CASSLEGFFNGGYTF. The CDR3 DNA follows: TGTGCCAGCAGCTTGGAGGGATTTTTTAACGGTGGCTACACCTTC.

The rearrangement links TRBV7-3 to TRBJ2-2; D gene ambiguous. V lost 6 bases to trimming and J lost 2 bases, with 10 bases between them. CDR1 is SGHTA and CDR2 is FQGTGA in the germline V gene. The length of the CDR3 is 14 residues. CDR3 coding DNA: TGTGCCAGCAGTGCAGGCTCAAACACCGGGGAGCTGTTTTTT. This translates into CASSAGSNTGELFF. The complete variable domain, with remaining parts taken from reference TRBV7-3 and TRBJ2-2, reads GAGVSQTPSNKVTEKGKYVELRCDPISGHTALYWYRQSLGQGPEFLIYFQGTGAADDSGLPNDRFFAVRPEGSVSTLKIQRTERGDSAVYLCASSAGSNTGELFFGEGSRLTVL.

The chain is built from TRBV6-9 and TRBJ1-2; D is ambiguous. This CDR3 is built from 16 residues. Trimming removed 5 bases from V and 0 bases from J, with 16 bases in between. In germline, CDR1 is MNHGY, CDR2 SVAAGI. The CDR3 DNA is TGTGCCAGCAGTCTTACACTAACGAGCACTAACTATGGCTACACCTTC. It specifies CASSLTLTSTNYGYTF.

This CDR3 reads CASSQGSGGDTEAFF. Here the CDR3 DNA reads TGTGCCAGCAGCCAGGGGTCGGGAGGGGACACTGAAGCTTTCTTT. The chain combines TRBV4-2 with TRBJ1-1; D perhaps matches TRBD1 (5 bases). V lost 3 bases and J lost 3, with 14 bases in between. Germline loops: CDR1 LGHNA, CDR2 YNFKEQ. The CDR3 has 15 residues.

The table lists this clone with a few counts. The junction departs from germline at one end; a sequencing error may be responsible. DNA of the CDR3: TGTGCCAGCAGCTCGACAGGGGGCTCCACTAATGAAAAACTGTTTTTT. It is translated as CASSSTGGSTNEKLFF. This chain connects TRBV4-1 to TRBJ1-4; the match to TRBD1 covers 10 bases. Germline V CDR1 and CDR2: MGHRA, YSYEKL. The CDR3 contains 16 residues.